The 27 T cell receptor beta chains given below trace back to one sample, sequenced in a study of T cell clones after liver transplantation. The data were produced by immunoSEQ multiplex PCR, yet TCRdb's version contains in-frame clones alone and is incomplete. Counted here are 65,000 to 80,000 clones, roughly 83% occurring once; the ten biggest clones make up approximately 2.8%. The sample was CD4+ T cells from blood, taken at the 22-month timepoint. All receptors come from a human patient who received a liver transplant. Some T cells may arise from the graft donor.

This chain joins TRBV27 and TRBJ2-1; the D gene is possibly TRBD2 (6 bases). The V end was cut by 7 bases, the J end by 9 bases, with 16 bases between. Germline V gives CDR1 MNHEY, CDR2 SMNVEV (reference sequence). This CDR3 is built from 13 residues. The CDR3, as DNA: TGTGCCAGCATGCGGAGGGAGGTAGGTGAGCAGTTCTTC. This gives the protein CASMRREVGEQFF.

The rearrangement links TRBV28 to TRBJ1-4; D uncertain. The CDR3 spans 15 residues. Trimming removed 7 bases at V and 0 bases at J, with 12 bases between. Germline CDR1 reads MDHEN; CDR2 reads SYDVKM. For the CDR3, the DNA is TGTGCCAGCAATGGGAGATCCTCAACTAATGAAAAACTGTTTTTT. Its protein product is CASNGRSSTNEKLFF.

The DNA of the CDR3 is TGTGCTAGTGGCCCAAGCCGGGCCGCGGGGGGCGGGGAGCTGTTTTTT. Its translation: CASGPSRAAGGGELFF. The chain has TRBV12-5 and TRBJ2-2; 8 nucleotides line up with TRBD2. The CDR3 loop spans 16 amino acids. J gave up 7 bases and V 6 bases, and 13 bases lay outside the gene matches. Germline loops: CDR1 LGHNT, CDR2 FRNRAP. The variable domain in full, with the rest retrieved from reference TRBV12-5 and TRBJ2-2, is DARVTQTPRHKVTEMGQEVTMRCQPILGHNTVFWYRQTMMQGLELLAYFRNRAPLDDSGMPKDRFSAEMPDATLATLKIQPSEPRDSAVYFCASGPSRAAGGGELFFGEGSRLTVL.

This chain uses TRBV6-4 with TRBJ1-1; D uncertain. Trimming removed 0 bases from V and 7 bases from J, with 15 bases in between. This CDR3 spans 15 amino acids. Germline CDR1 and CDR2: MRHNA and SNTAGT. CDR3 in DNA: TGTGCCAGCAGTGACTCGGGATCTCCACCCAGTGAAGCTTTCTTT. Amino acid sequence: CASSDSGSPPSEAFF.

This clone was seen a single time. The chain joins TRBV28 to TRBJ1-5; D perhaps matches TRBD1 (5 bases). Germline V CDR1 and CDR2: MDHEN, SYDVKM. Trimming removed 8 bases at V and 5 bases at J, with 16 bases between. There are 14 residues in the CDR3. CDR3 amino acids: CASARDQGDQPQHF. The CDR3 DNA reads TGTGCCAGCGCCCGGGACCAGGGTGATCAGCCCCAGCATTTT.

The CDR3: CGGGASLYEQYF. Written as DNA, the CDR3 is TGCGGGGGAGGCGCCTCCTTATACGAGCAGTACTTC. The chain employs TRBV29-1 and TRBJ2-7; a weak D match, TRBD2 (6 bases). This CDR3 region has 12 residues. CDR1 is SQVTM and CDR2 is ANQGSEA in the germline V gene.

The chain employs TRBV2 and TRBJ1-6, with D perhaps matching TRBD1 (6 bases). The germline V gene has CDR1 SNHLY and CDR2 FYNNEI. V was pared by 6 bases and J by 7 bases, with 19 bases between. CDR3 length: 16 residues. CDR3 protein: CASRTRWGQENSPLHF. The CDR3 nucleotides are TGTGCCAGCAGGACACGATGGGGGCAGGAGAATTCACCCCTCCACTTT.

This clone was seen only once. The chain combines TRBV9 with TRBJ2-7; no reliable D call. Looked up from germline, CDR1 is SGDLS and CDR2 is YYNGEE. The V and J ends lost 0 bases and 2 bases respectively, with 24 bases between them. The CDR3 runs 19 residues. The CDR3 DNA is TGTGCCAGCAGCGTAGCTAAGATAAGAGCCCCGGCCGTGGCCTACGAGCAGTACTTC. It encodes CASSVAKIRAPAVAYEQYF.

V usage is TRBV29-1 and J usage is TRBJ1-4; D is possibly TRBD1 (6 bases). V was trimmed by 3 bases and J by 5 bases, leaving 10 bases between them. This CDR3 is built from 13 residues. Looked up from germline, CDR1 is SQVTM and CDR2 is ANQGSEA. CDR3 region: CSVDGGGNEKLFF. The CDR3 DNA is TGCAGCGTTGATGGGGGCGGGAATGAAAAACTGTTTTTT.

The CDR3 loop reads CASSFDRADIQYF. The CDR3 nucleotides are TGTGCCAGCAGCTTCGACAGGGCTGACATTCAGTACTTC. The chain carries TRBV11-3 and TRBJ2-4; TRBD1 agrees at 7 bases. The CDR3 is 13 residues long. Trimming cost V 3 bases and J 8 bases; bases outside gene matches: 4. CDR1 and CDR2 (germline): SGHNT, YENEEA.

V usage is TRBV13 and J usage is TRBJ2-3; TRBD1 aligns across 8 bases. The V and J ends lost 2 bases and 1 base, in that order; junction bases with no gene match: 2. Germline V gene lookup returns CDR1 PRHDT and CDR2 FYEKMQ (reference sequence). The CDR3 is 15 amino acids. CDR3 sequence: CASSLTGGGTDTQYF. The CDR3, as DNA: TGTGCCAGCAGCTTAACAGGGGGAGGCACAGATACGCAGTATTTT.

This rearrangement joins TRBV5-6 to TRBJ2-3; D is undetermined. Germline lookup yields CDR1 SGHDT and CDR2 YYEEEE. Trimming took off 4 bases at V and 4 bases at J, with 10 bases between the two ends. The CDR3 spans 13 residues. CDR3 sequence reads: CASSRLSSDTQYF. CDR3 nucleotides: TGTGCCAGCAGCCGGCTGAGTTCAGATACGCAGTATTTT.

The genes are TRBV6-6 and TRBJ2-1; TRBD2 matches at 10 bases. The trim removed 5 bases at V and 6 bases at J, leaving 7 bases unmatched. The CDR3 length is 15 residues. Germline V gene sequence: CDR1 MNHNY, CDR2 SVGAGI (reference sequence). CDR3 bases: TGTGCCAGCAGTCAAAGCGGGAGGGGCTCCAATGAGCAGTTCTTC. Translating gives CASSQSGRGSNEQFF.

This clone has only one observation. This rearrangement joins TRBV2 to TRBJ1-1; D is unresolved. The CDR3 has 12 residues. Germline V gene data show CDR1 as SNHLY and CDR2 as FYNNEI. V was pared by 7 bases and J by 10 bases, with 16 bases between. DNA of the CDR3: TGTGCCAGCATTCTTATGGGAAACGGAGCTTTCTTT. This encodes CASILMGNGAFF. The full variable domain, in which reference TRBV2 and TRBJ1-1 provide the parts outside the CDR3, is EPEVTQTPSHQVTQMGQEVILRCVPISNHLYFYWYRQILGQKVEFLVSFYNNEISEKSEIFDDQFSVERPDGSNFTLKIRSTKLEDSAMYFCASILMGNGAFFGQGTRLTVV.

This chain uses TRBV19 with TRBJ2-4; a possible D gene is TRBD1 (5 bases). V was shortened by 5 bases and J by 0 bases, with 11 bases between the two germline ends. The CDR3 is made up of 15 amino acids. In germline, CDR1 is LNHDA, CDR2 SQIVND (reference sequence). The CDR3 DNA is TGTGCCAGTAGTCCACAGGCCATAGCCAAAAACATTCAGTACTTC. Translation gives CASSPQAIAKNIQYF.

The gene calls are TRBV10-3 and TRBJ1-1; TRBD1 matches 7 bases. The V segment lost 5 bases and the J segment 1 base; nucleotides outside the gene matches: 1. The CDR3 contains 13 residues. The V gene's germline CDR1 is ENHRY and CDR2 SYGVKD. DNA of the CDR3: TGTGCCATCAGTCGGGACAGGAACACTGAAGCTTTCTTT. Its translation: CAISRDRNTEAFF.

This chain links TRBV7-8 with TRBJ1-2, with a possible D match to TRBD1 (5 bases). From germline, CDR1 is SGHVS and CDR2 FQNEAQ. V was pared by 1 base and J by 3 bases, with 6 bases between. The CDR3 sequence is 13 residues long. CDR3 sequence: CASSLEGYYGYTF. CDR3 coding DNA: TGTGCCAGCAGCTTAGAGGGGTACTATGGCTACACCTTC.

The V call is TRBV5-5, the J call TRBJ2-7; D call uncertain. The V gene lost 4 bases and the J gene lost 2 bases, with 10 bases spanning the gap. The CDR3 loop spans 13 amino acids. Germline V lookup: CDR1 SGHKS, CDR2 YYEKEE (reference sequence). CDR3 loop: CASSRLLTYEQYF. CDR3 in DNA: TGTGCCAGCAGCCGGCTACTAACCTACGAGCAGTACTTC.

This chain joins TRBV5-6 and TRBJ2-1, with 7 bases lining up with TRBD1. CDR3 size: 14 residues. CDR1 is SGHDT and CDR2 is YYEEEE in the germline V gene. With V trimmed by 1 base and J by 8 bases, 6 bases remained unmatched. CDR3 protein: CASSLLRTGDEQFF. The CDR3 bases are TGTGCCAGCAGCTTGTTGAGGACAGGAGATGAGCAGTTCTTC.

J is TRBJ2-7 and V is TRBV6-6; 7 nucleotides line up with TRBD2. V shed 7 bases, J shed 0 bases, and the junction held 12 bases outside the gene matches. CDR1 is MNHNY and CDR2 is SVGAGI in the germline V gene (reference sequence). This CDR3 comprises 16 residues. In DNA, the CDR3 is TGTGCCAGCACCCCTGCGGGGGAAGGAAGCTCCTACGAGCAGTACTTC. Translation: CASTPAGEGSSYEQYF.

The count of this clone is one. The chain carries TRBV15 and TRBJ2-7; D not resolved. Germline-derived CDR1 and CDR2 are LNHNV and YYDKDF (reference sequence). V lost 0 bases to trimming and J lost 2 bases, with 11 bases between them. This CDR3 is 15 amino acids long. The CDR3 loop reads CATSRDSRTAYEQYF. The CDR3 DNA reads TGTGCCACCAGCAGAGATTCACGCACAGCCTACGAGCAGTACTTC.

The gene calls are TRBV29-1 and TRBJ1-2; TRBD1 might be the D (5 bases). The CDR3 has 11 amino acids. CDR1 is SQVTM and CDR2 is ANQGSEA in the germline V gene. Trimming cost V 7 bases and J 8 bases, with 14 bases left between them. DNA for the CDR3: TGCAGCGCCGCGGGTGGGGGAGGCTACACCTTC. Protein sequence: CSAAGGGGYTF.

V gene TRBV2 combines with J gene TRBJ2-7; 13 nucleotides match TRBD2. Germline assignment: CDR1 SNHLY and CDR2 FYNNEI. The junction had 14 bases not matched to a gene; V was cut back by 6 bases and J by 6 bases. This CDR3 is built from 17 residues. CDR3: CASRKNRGLAGAGEQYF. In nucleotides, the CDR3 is TGTGCCAGCAGGAAGAACCGAGGACTAGCGGGAGCAGGCGAGCAGTACTTC.

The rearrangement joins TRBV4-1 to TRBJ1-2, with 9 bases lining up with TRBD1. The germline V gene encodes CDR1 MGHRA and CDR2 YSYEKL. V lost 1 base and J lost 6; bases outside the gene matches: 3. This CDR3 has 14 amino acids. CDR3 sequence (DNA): TGCGCCAGCAGCCAAGCTTGGGACAGGGATGGCTACACCTTC. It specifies CASSQAWDRDGYTF.

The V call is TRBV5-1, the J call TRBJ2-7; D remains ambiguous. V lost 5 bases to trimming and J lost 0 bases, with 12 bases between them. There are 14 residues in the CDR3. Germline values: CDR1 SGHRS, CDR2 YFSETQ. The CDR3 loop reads CASSAAQSSYEQYF. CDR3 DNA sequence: TGCGCCAGCAGTGCCGCCCAGAGCTCCTACGAGCAGTACTTC.

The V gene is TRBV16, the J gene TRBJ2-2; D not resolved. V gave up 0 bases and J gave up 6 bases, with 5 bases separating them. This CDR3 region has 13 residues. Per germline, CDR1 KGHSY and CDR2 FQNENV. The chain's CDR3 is CASSQSRSGELFF. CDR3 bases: TGTGCCAGCAGCCAATCGAGGTCCGGGGAGCTGTTTTTT.

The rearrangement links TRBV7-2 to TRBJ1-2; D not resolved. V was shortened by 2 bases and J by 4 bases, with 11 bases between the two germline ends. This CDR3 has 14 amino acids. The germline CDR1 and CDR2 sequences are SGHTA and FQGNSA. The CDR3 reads CASSLPPWGYGYTF. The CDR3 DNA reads TGTGCCAGCAGCTTACCCCCCTGGGGCTATGGCTACACCTTC.